The 3 T cell receptor beta chains given below trace back to one sample, sequenced in a study of cytomegalovirus exposure and HLA in healthy donors. PCR involved 60 Vbeta and 13 Jbeta primers. TCRdb's copy holds only in-frame clones and misses some; the assay was immunoSEQ multiplex PCR. The sample has 200,000 to 300,000 clones; around four fifths are singletons. The specimen sequenced was PBMCs. These receptors all stem from a woman between 40 and 55 years old in good health and CMV-seropositive.

This clone was detected a few times. This chain joins TRBV28 and TRBJ2-1; TRBD1 agrees at 8 bases. The V gene's germline CDR1 is MDHEN and CDR2 SYDVKM. The length of the CDR3 is 16 residues. V lost 3 bases to trimming and J lost 1 base; unmatched junction nucleotides: 5. The CDR3, as DNA: TGTGCCAGCAGTTTCACAGGGGGAAGGTCCTACAATGAGCAGTTCTTC. It specifies CASSFTGGRSYNEQFF. The full variable domain, its missing parts supplied by reference TRBV28 and TRBJ2-1, is DVKVTQSSRYLVKRTGEKVFLECVQDMDHENMFWYRQDPGLGLRLIYFSYDVKMKEKGDIPEGYSVSREKKERFSLILESASTNQTSMYLCASSFTGGRSYNEQFFGPGTRLTVL.

The genes are TRBV28 and TRBJ1-4; D is perhaps TRBD1 (5 bases). The V end lost 2 bases, the J end lost 7 bases, and 14 bases lay between the germline ends. CDR3 length: 15 residues. Per germline, CDR1 MDHEN and CDR2 SYDVKM. The CDR3 nucleotides are TGTGCCAGCAGTTTAGGGACCGGAGGGAGTGAAAAACTGTTTTTT. It specifies CASSLGTGGSEKLFF.

The chain uses TRBV19 and TRBJ2-7, with 7 bases fitting TRBD1. With V trimmed by 0 bases and J by 5 bases, 10 bases remained unmatched. This CDR3 has 16 amino acids. The germline CDR1 and CDR2 sequences are LNHDA and SQIVND (reference sequence). CDR3 DNA sequence: TGTGCCAGTAGTATAGACCTGACGACAGGGAGCGACGAGCAGTACTTC. Residues: CASSIDLTTGSDEQYF.